This TCR beta chain was recovered during a study of T cell changes during pregnancy in multiple sclerosis. Assay used: immunoSEQ multiplex PCR; TCRdb lists only in-frame clones, some missing. Among 40,000 to 50,000 clones listed, 80% to 95% were seen once. Germline CDR1 reads SGHNT; CDR2 reads YYREEE (reference sequence). V dropped 4 bases and J dropped 6 bases, with 16 bases sitting between them. CDR3 length: 14 amino acids. The rearrangement uses TRBV5-4 and TRBJ1-2; D is possibly TRBD1 (6 bases). Sequencing used CD8+ T cells from peripheral blood mononuclear cells, obtained after pregnancy. The receptor's source is a female donor with multiple sclerosis, enrolled in a pregnancy study. CDR3 bases: TGTGCCAGCAGCGTGGGACAAGGGGGAAATGGCTACACCTTC. The encoded protein is CASSVGQGGNGYTF. The whole variable domain, filled in from reference TRBV5-4 and TRBJ1-2, reads ETGVTQSPTHLIKTRGQQVTLRCSSQSGHNTVSWYQQALGQGPQFIFQYYREEENGRGNFPPRFSGLQFPNYSSELNVNALELDDSALYLCASSVGQGGNGYTFGSGTRLTVV.